This entry is about one TCR beta chain. These data come from a study of blood T cell repertoires in COVID-19. Method: immunoSEQ multiplex PCR; TCRdb's copy keeps in-frame clones and lacks some. The profile shows roughly 360,000 clones, approximately 87% of them singletons. This TCR was recovered from a woman aged 25 to 39 with acute COVID-19. Material: PBMCs or T cells enriched from blood (not recorded which).

Here the CDR3 reads CASSLQANTEAFF. Written as DNA, the CDR3 is TGCGCCAGCAGCTTGCAGGCGAACACTGAAGCTTTCTTT. The rearrangement links TRBV5-1 to TRBJ1-1; D gene unclear. CDR1 SGHRS and CDR2 YFSETQ come from the germline V gene. The germline V and J ends were trimmed by 1 base and 1 base, with 5 bases remaining between them. The CDR3 has 13 residues.